Below, 2 T cell receptor beta chains from the same sample are listed, as sequenced in a study of blood T cell repertoires in COVID-19. TCRdb keeps only in-frame clones here, not all; method: immunoSEQ multiplex PCR. The table includes about 140,000 clones, around four fifths detected once. The sequenced sample consisted of peripheral blood. The receptors come from a human donor in a cohort sampled during active COVID-19.

The V and J genes are TRBV7-9 and TRBJ1-3; D may be TRBD1 (5 bases). The CDR3 spans 19 residues. Germline lookup yields CDR1 SEHNR and CDR2 FQNEAQ (reference sequence). V was pared by 1 base and J by 0 bases, with 19 bases between. This chain's CDR3 is CASSLVGRTYFYSGNTIYF. In nucleotides, the CDR3 is TGTGCCAGCAGCTTAGTCGGAAGGACATACTTCTACTCTGGAAACACCATATATTTT.

The chain joins TRBV5-1 to TRBJ2-1; 7 nucleotides line up with TRBD1. Germline CDR1 and CDR2: SGHRS and YFSETQ. The CDR3 is 15 amino acids. Trimming removed 2 bases from V and 5 bases from J; junction bases left unmatched: 7. CDR3 DNA sequence: TGCGCCAGCAGCTTTTTAGGGGGCCTTGACAATGAGCAGTTCTTC. Translated: CASSFLGGLDNEQFF.